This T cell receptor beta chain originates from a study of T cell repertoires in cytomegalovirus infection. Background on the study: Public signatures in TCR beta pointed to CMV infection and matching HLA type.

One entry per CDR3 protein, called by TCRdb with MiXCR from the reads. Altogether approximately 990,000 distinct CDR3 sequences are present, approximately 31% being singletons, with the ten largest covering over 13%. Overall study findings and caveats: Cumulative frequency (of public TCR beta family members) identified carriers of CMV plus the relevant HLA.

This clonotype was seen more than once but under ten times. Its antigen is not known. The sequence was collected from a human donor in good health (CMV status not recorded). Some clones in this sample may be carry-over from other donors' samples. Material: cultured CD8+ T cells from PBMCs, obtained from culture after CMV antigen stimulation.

The CDR3 reads CASSLGRDPPYNEQFF. The CDR3 nucleotides are TGCGCCAGCAGCTTAGGGCGGGACCCCCCCTACAATGAGCAGTTCTTC. The V and J genes are TRBV5-1 and TRBJ2-1; maybe TRBD2 (6 bases). Between the trimmed V and J ends, which lost 2 bases and 2 bases, there was a span of 14 bases. CDR1 SGHRS and CDR2 YFSETQ come from the germline V gene. The CDR3 is 16 amino acids.